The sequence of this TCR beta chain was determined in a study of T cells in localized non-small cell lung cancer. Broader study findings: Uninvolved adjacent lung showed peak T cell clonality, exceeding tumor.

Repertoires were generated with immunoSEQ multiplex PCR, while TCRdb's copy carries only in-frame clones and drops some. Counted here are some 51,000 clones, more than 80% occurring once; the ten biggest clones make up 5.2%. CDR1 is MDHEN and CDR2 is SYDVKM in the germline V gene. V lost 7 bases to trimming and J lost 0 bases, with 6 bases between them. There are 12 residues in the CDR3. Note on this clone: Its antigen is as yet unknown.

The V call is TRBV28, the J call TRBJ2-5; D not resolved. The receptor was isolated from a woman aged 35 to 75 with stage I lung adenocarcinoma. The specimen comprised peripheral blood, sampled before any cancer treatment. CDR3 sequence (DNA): TGTGCCAGCACCCCCAACCAAGAGACCCAGTACTTC. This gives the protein CASTPNQETQYF.